This entry is about one T cell receptor beta chain. As yet, its antigen is unknown. Each of the donors was a healthy bone marrow donor. Researchers ran the PCR with 60 Vbeta and 13 Jbeta primers. This table comes from immunoSEQ multiplex PCR, and its TCRdb copy is limited to in-frame clones, with some not included. The sample shows hundreds of thousands of clones, roughly 89% of them seen only once. The V and J ends lost 7 bases and 1 base respectively, with 6 bases between them. This CDR3 has 12 residues. Per germline, CDR1 SGHTA and CDR2 FQGNSA. The record originates from a study of cytomegalovirus exposure and HLA in healthy donors. Study-level findings and limits: Sequencing likely produced, as an artifact, a cluster of highly shared sequence variants. CMV serostatus was the sole immune exposure data available.

V gene TRBV7-2 combines with J gene TRBJ2-3; tentatively, D is TRBD1 (5 bases). The sample taken for sequencing was PBMCs. The sequence derives from a young woman in good health and CMV-seronegative. CDR3 residues: CASTRGTDTQYF. The CDR3, as DNA: TGTGCCAGCACCAGGGGCACAGATACGCAGTATTTT. Based on the CDR3 plus reference TRBV7-2 and TRBJ2-3, the full variable domain is GAGVSQSPSNKVTEKGKDVELRCDPISGHTALYWYRQSLGQGLEFLIYFQGNSAPDKSGLPSDRFSAERTGGSVSTLTIQRTQQEDSAVYLCASTRGTDTQYFGPGTRLTVL.